A selection of T cell receptor beta chains follows, all from one sample in a study of T and B cells in COVID-19 patients. TCRdb re-called the multiplex PCR reads through MiXCR, storing one row per CDR3 protein. Of 20,000 to 25,000 distinct CDR3 sequences detected, approximately 29% appear once; the ten largest clones hold about 2.2%. Sequencing input: blood. These receptors were obtained from a human donor who had recovered from COVID-19. Both conserved end residues are part of each CDR3. The order of the fields is J gene, D gene, V gene, CDR3 length, clone size, CDR3 protein, CDR3 DNA. The D gene is left open where the match is weak. A clone size is listed for some rows: how often the clone was seen (once, few, many), or a class if it is expanded.

j_gene: TRBJ2-7
d_gene: .
v_gene: TRBV12-3/TRBV12-4
len: 11
abundance: many
CDR3aa: CASSSFHEQYF
CDR3nt: TGTGCCAGCAGTTCCTTCCACGAGCAGTACTTC

j_gene: TRBJ1-6
d_gene: TRBD1
v_gene: TRBV6-5
len: 15
abundance: .
CDR3aa: CASSRGGQGNSHLHF
CDR3nt: TGTGCCAGCAGCCGGGGGGGACAGGGAAATTCACACCTCCACTTT

j_gene: TRBJ2-3
d_gene: TRBD1
v_gene: TRBV5-6
len: 15
abundance: few
CDR3aa: CASSRSRQGADTQYF
CDR3nt: TGCGCCAGCAGCCGATCCCGACAGGGTGCAGATACGCAGTATTTT

j_gene: TRBJ1-4
d_gene: TRBD1
v_gene: TRBV7-9
len: 16
abundance: few
CDR3aa: CASRPDRGWGNEKLFF
CDR3nt: TGTGCCAGCAGGCCCGACAGGGGTTGGGGAAATGAAAAACTGTTTTTT

j_gene: TRBJ2-3
d_gene: TRBD2
v_gene: TRBV12-3/TRBV12-4
len: 16
abundance: few
CDR3aa: CASSTTSGGPTDTQYF
CDR3nt: TGTGCCAGCAGCACGACTAGCGGGGGCCCCACAGATACGCAGTATTTT

j_gene: TRBJ2-2
d_gene: TRBD1
v_gene: TRBV7-9
len: 17
abundance: .
CDR3aa: CASSLARDREKTGELFF
CDR3nt: TGTGCCAGCAGCTTAGCACGGGACAGGGAAAAAACCGGGGAGCTGTTTTTT

j_gene: TRBJ1-4
d_gene: .
v_gene: TRBV12-3/TRBV12-4
len: 14
abundance: many
CDR3aa: CASSPQGLAFGLFF
CDR3nt: TGTGCCAGCAGTCCGCAGGGGTTGGCGTTTGGACTGTTTTTT

j_gene: TRBJ2-3
d_gene: TRBD1
v_gene: TRBV5-4
len: 15
abundance: many
CDR3aa: CASSLWDRDTDTQYF
CDR3nt: TGTGCCAGCAGCTTGTGGGACAGGGACACAGATACGCAGTATTTT

j_gene: TRBJ2-3
d_gene: .
v_gene: TRBV27
len: 12
abundance: many
CDR3aa: CASSGVGPTQYF
CDR3nt: TGTGCCAGCAGTGGGGTGGGGCCGACGCAGTATTTT

j_gene: TRBJ2-1
d_gene: .
v_gene: TRBV6-5
len: 15
abundance: medium-sized
CDR3aa: CASSRTGLRADEQFF
CDR3nt: TGTGCCAGCAGCCGCACGGGACTGCGCGCCGATGAGCAGTTCTTC

j_gene: TRBJ1-2
d_gene: TRBD1
v_gene: TRBV6-5
len: 12
abundance: few
CDR3aa: CASSYPGTGETF
CDR3nt: TGTGCCAGCAGTTACCCCGGGACAGGGGAAACCTTC

j_gene: TRBJ2-3
d_gene: TRBD1
v_gene: TRBV10-3
len: 15
abundance: few
CDR3aa: CAIRETGAFTDTQYF
CDR3nt: TGTGCCATCAGAGAAACAGGGGCCTTCACAGATACGCAGTATTTT

j_gene: TRBJ1-6
d_gene: TRBD1
v_gene: TRBV19
len: 12
abundance: medium-sized
CDR3aa: CASSHRGTPLHF
CDR3nt: TGTGCCAGTAGTCACAGGGGTACACCCCTCCACTTT

j_gene: TRBJ2-1
d_gene: TRBD2
v_gene: TRBV5-1
len: 15
abundance: .
CDR3aa: CASSPGLGSYNEQFF
CDR3nt: TGCGCCAGCAGCCCGGGACTAGGTTCCTACAATGAGCAGTTCTTC

j_gene: TRBJ1-6
d_gene: .
v_gene: TRBV18
len: 15
abundance: few
CDR3aa: CASSPREMSNSPLHF
CDR3nt: TGTGCCAGCTCACCACGAGAAATGTCGAATTCACCCCTCCACTTT

j_gene: TRBJ1-4
d_gene: TRBD1
v_gene: TRBV6-1
len: 15
abundance: .
CDR3aa: CASSARDRGREKLFF
CDR3nt: TGTGCCAGCAGTGCTAGGGACAGGGGGAGGGAAAAACTGTTTTTT

j_gene: TRBJ2-3
d_gene: .
v_gene: TRBV30
len: 13
abundance: medium-sized
CDR3aa: CAWNRDTPTAQYF
CDR3nt: TGTGCCTGGAATCGCGACACACCGACGGCGCAGTATTTT

j_gene: TRBJ1-1
d_gene: .
v_gene: TRBV5-6
len: 13
abundance: few
CDR3aa: CASRYQGWTEAFF
CDR3nt: TGTGCCAGCAGGTATCAGGGATGGACTGAAGCTTTCTTT

j_gene: TRBJ1-2
d_gene: .
v_gene: TRBV6-5
len: 15
abundance: .
CDR3aa: CASSYSTASNYGYTF
CDR3nt: TGTGCCAGCAGTTACTCGACAGCGTCTAACTATGGCTACACCTTC

j_gene: TRBJ2-2
d_gene: .
v_gene: TRBV11-3
len: 12
abundance: medium-sized
CDR3aa: CASSLEGRRLFF
CDR3nt: TGTGCCAGCAGCTTAGAAGGCAGGCGTCTGTTTTTT

j_gene: TRBJ1-6
d_gene: .
v_gene: TRBV5-1
len: 17
abundance: .
CDR3aa: CASSLAQGSPYNSPLHF
CDR3nt: TGCGCCAGCAGCCTTGCGCAGGGGAGCCCCTATAATTCACCCCTCCACTTT

j_gene: TRBJ2-3
d_gene: .
v_gene: TRBV20-1
len: 14
abundance: few
CDR3aa: CSAELLGSTDTQYF
CDR3nt: TGCAGTGCCGAACTTCTGGGGAGCACAGATACGCAGTATTTT

j_gene: TRBJ2-3
d_gene: TRBD2
v_gene: TRBV29-1
len: 12
abundance: .
CDR3aa: CSASGGADTQYF
CDR3nt: TGCAGCGCTAGCGGGGGGGCAGATACGCAGTATTTT

j_gene: TRBJ2-7
d_gene: .
v_gene: TRBV5-1
len: 14
abundance: few
CDR3aa: CASSLEGAGAAQYF
CDR3nt: TGCGCCAGCAGCTTGGAAGGGGCGGGGGCGGCGCAGTACTTC

j_gene: TRBJ2-7
d_gene: TRBD2
v_gene: TRBV19
len: 17
abundance: .
CDR3aa: CASSKGGTSGGYYEQYF
CDR3nt: TGTGCCAGTAGTAAGGGGGGTACTAGCGGGGGGTATTACGAGCAGTACTTC

j_gene: TRBJ1-4
d_gene: .
v_gene: TRBV19
len: 14
abundance: many
CDR3aa: CASSWGTVNEKLFF
CDR3nt: TGTGCCAGTAGTTGGGGAACAGTTAATGAAAAACTGTTTTTT

j_gene: TRBJ1-1
d_gene: .
v_gene: TRBV6-6
len: 11
abundance: .
CDR3aa: CASSERVLAFF
CDR3nt: TGTGCCAGCAGTGAACGGGTTCTGGCTTTCTTT

j_gene: TRBJ1-4
d_gene: .
v_gene: TRBV15
len: 16
abundance: few
CDR3aa: CATSRDRGPDVEKLFF
CDR3nt: TGTGCCACCAGCAGAGATAGGGGTCCGGACGTTGAAAAACTGTTTTTT

j_gene: TRBJ2-1
d_gene: .
v_gene: TRBV12-3/TRBV12-4
len: 12
abundance: few
CDR3aa: CASSLTSNEQFF
CDR3nt: TGTGCCAGCAGCTTGACTTCCAATGAGCAGTTCTTC

j_gene: TRBJ2-2
d_gene: .
v_gene: TRBV30
len: 13
abundance: many
CDR3aa: CAWSVRGAGELFF
CDR3nt: TGTGCCTGGAGTGTAAGGGGCGCCGGGGAGCTGTTTTTT

j_gene: TRBJ1-5
d_gene: .
v_gene: TRBV19
len: 15
abundance: .
CDR3aa: CASSPTDGHNQPQHF
CDR3nt: TGTGCCAGTAGTCCCACCGACGGGCACAATCAGCCCCAGCATTTT

j_gene: TRBJ2-1
d_gene: TRBD2
v_gene: TRBV19
len: 17
abundance: .
CDR3aa: CASSIVGLAGGPNEQFF
CDR3nt: TGTGCCAGTAGTATAGTGGGACTAGCGGGGGGTCCCAATGAGCAGTTCTTC

j_gene: TRBJ1-2
d_gene: .
v_gene: TRBV6-5
len: 13
abundance: few
CDR3aa: CASSYLPNYGYTF
CDR3nt: TGTGCCAGCAGTTACTTGCCTAACTATGGCTACACCTTC

j_gene: TRBJ1-3
d_gene: TRBD1
v_gene: TRBV5-4
len: 13
abundance: few
CDR3aa: CASSKGQGDTIYF
CDR3nt: TGTGCCAGCAGCAAAGGACAGGGAGACACCATATATTTT

j_gene: TRBJ2-5
d_gene: TRBD1
v_gene: TRBV27
len: 18
abundance: .
CDR3aa: CASSPRQGFIQRWETQYF
CDR3nt: TGTGCCAGCAGTCCCCGACAGGGGTTTATTCAAAGGTGGGAGACCCAGTACTTC

j_gene: TRBJ1-2
d_gene: TRBD1
v_gene: TRBV19
len: 16
abundance: few
CDR3aa: CASSESRGYRNYGYTF
CDR3nt: TGTGCCAGCAGTGAGTCCAGGGGGTATCGTAACTATGGCTACACCTTC

j_gene: TRBJ1-2
d_gene: TRBD1
v_gene: TRBV27
len: 15
abundance: .
CDR3aa: CASSALSTGHYGYTF
CDR3nt: TGTGCCAGCAGTGCACTTTCGACAGGGCACTATGGCTACACCTTC

j_gene: TRBJ2-5
d_gene: TRBD2
v_gene: TRBV6-1
len: 15
abundance: .
CDR3aa: CASSEAAAGMETQYF
CDR3nt: TGTGCCAGCAGTGAAGCGGCAGCGGGGATGGAGACCCAGTACTTC

j_gene: TRBJ2-3
d_gene: TRBD2
v_gene: TRBV18
len: 15
abundance: many
CDR3aa: CASSPPGLDTDTQYF
CDR3nt: TGTGCCAGCTCACCACCGGGACTAGATACAGATACGCAGTATTTT

j_gene: TRBJ1-4
d_gene: TRBD1
v_gene: TRBV12-3/TRBV12-4
len: 14
abundance: .
CDR3aa: CASSSGQGGEKLFF
CDR3nt: TGTGCCAGCAGCTCCGGACAGGGAGGGGAAAAACTGTTTTTT

j_gene: TRBJ2-5
d_gene: .
v_gene: TRBV5-6
len: 13
abundance: .
CDR3aa: CASSLTVIETQYF
CDR3nt: TGTGCCAGCAGCCTCACAGTCATCGAGACCCAGTACTTC

j_gene: TRBJ2-7
d_gene: TRBD2
v_gene: TRBV29-1
len: 13
abundance: medium-sized
CDR3aa: CSVAASGGYEQYF
CDR3nt: TGCAGCGTTGCAGCTAGCGGGGGCTACGAGCAGTACTTC

j_gene: TRBJ2-7
d_gene: .
v_gene: TRBV5-4
len: 14
abundance: .
CDR3aa: CASSLGAGQYEQYF
CDR3nt: TGTGCCAGCAGCTTGGGTGCCGGTCAGTACGAGCAGTACTTC

j_gene: TRBJ1-1
d_gene: .
v_gene: TRBV18
len: 12
abundance: .
CDR3aa: CASSDSRVEAFF
CDR3nt: TGTGCCAGCTCAGACTCCCGTGTTGAAGCTTTCTTT